This passage covers 27 T cell receptor beta chains from one sample sequenced in a study of shared clonotypes between healthy human individuals. Sequencing was performed with immunoSEQ multiplex PCR; in TCRdb, only in-frame clones are kept and a portion is missing. The sample yields a few million clones, around 92% seen once. The source material was naive CD4+ T cells from PBMCs. As to subset: CD45RA+ positively selected. The receptors were sampled from a young man in good health. Some clones in this sample may be carry-over from other donors' samples.

This chain uses TRBV6-5 with TRBJ2-7; 8 positions agree with TRBD1. CDR1 MNHEY and CDR2 SVGAGI come from the germline V gene. The J segment lost 6 bases and the V segment lost 1 base, leaving 2 bases of the junction unmatched. This CDR3 spans 13 amino acids. CDR3 bases: TGTGCCAGCAGTTACTACACAGGGGGCGAGCAGTACTTC. Residues: CASSYYTGGEQYF.

This chain links TRBV7-6 with TRBJ2-7; 10 bases agree with TRBD1. Looked up from germline, CDR1 is SGHVS and CDR2 is FNYEAQ. V lost 5 bases to trimming and J lost 7 bases; unmatched junction nucleotides: 8. This CDR3 has 14 residues. CDR3 in DNA: TGTGCCAGCAGCCCCGCGACAGGGGGCGGAGAGCAGTACTTC. The encoded protein is CASSPATGGGEQYF.

V gene TRBV29-1 combines with J gene TRBJ2-3; D gene ambiguous. The ends were cut back, 4 bases at V and 2 bases at J, with 10 bases in the middle. Germline-derived CDR1 and CDR2 are SQVTM and ANQGSEA. The CDR3 loop spans 13 amino acids. Here the CDR3 DNA reads TGCAGCGTTGGCCCAGTACTCACAGATACGCAGTATTTT. Protein sequence: CSVGPVLTDTQYF.

This clone was found a few times. V gene TRBV28 combines with J gene TRBJ1-5, with no clear D. Per the germline V gene, CDR1 is MDHEN and CDR2 is SYDVKM. This CDR3 spans 14 amino acids. Deletions cut 4 bases from V and 8 bases from J, with 15 bases between. CDR3 sequence (DNA): TGTGCCAGCAGTTCCCCGGACTCGTGGAAGCCCCAGCATTTT. Amino acids: CASSSPDSWKPQHF.

This chain uses TRBV29-1 with TRBJ2-5; D might be TRBD1 or TRBD2, each matching 5 bases. From germline, CDR1 is SQVTM and CDR2 ANQGSEA. V shed 4 bases and J shed 5 bases, with 17 bases lying between them. This CDR3 contains 14 residues. The CDR3 loop reads CSVAGTKTWETQYF. As DNA, the CDR3 is TGCAGCGTTGCTGGGACCAAAACATGGGAGACCCAGTACTTC.

The V gene is TRBV7-7, the J gene TRBJ2-1; D gene ambiguous. Trimming pared 2 bases from V and 2 bases from J, leaving 10 bases between. The CDR3 is made up of 15 amino acids. Germline V gives CDR1 SSHAT, CDR2 FNYEAQ (reference sequence). The CDR3 reads CASSLWVSPYNEQFF. As DNA, the CDR3 is TGTGCCAGCAGCTTATGGGTTAGTCCCTACAATGAGCAGTTCTTC.

The CDR3 nucleotides read TGTGCCAGCAGCCCCACTCGGGGCGGCGGCTACACCTTC. Translating gives CASSPTRGGGYTF. This chain links TRBV9 with TRBJ1-2, with a weak D call TRBD1 (5 bases). CDR1 is SGDLS, CDR2 YYNGEE, per germline. V was clipped by 4 bases and J by 8 bases, with 15 bases between them. The CDR3 has 13 amino acids.

This clone appeared once. The J gene is TRBJ2-7, the V gene TRBV7-2; 9 bases line up with TRBD1. Germline trimming cut 1 base from V and 6 bases from J; bases unmatched to any gene: 4. The CDR3 length is 14 residues. The V gene's germline CDR1 is SGHTA and CDR2 FQGNSA. The CDR3: CASSLEYRGLEQYF. The DNA of the CDR3 is TGTGCCAGCAGCTTAGAATACAGGGGGCTCGAGCAGTACTTC.

The chain links TRBV5-1 to TRBJ2-5; TRBD1 might be the D (6 bases). V was clipped by 6 bases and J by 1 base, with 13 bases between them. The CDR3 has 14 residues. Per the germline V gene, CDR1 is SGHRS and CDR2 is YFSETQ. The CDR3 here is CASTRQDTQETQYF. In DNA, the CDR3 is TGCGCCAGCACCAGACAGGATACCCAAGAGACCCAGTACTTC.

The genes are TRBV28 and TRBJ2-1, with D possibly being TRBD2 (8 bases). The V end lost 6 bases, the J end lost 0 bases, and 15 bases lay between the germline ends. The CDR3 consists of 16 residues. Per germline, CDR1 MDHEN and CDR2 SYDVKM. CDR3 residues: CASSGRDSSSYNEQFF. The CDR3 DNA reads TGTGCCAGCAGCGGGAGGGACAGCAGCTCCTACAATGAGCAGTTCTTC.

This clone was recorded only once. The rearrangement joins TRBV2 to TRBJ1-1, with D hard to call. Germline CDR1 and CDR2: SNHLY and FYNNEI. V lost 3 bases to trimming and J lost 4 bases, with 6 bases between them. The CDR3 runs 12 residues. Here the CDR3 DNA reads TGTGCCAGCAGTGATATGGCCACTGAAGCTTTCTTT. Amino acids: CASSDMATEAFF.

The chain carries TRBV19 and TRBJ1-5, with 7 bases that match TRBD1. The germline V gene has CDR1 LNHDA and CDR2 SQIVND (reference sequence). J gave up 8 bases and V 6 bases, and 19 bases lay outside the gene matches. There are 17 residues in the CDR3. CDR3 coding DNA: TGTGCCAGTAGCAGGGGGGACACCCGATCCGGGTTGGAGCCCCAGCATTTT. As protein: CASSRGDTRSGLEPQHF.

This chain uses TRBV29-1 with TRBJ2-1, with TRBD1 identical over 9 bases. The CDR3 totals 14 residues. Germline V gene lookup returns CDR1 SQVTM and CDR2 ANQGSEA. V lost 4 bases, J lost 2 bases, and 3 bases stayed unmatched. CDR3 in amino acids: CSVARDRAYNEQFF. Written as DNA, the CDR3 is TGCAGCGTTGCTAGGGACAGGGCCTACAATGAGCAGTTCTTC.

V is TRBV9 and J is TRBJ2-7; either TRBD1 or TRBD2 may fit D (5 bases each). Trimming cost V 4 bases and J 6 bases, with 26 bases left between them. CDR1 and CDR2 (germline): SGDLS, YYNGEE. The CDR3 is 17 amino acids. CDR3 sequence (DNA): TGTGCCAGCAGCAAAGGGACGGTGCGCCTCCTACATCGCGAGCAGTACTTC. Protein sequence: CASSKGTVRLLHREQYF. Full variable domain (missing parts from reference TRBV9 and TRBJ2-7): DSGVTQTPKHLITATGQRVTLRCSPRSGDLSVYWYQQSLDQGLQFLIQYYNGEERAKGNILERFSAQQFPDLHSELNLSSLELGDSALYFCASSKGTVRLLHREQYFGPGTRLTVT.

The chain recombines TRBV5-4 with TRBJ2-5, with a possible D match to TRBD2 (6 bases). The CDR3 sequence is 15 residues long. CDR1 is SGHNT, CDR2 YYREEE, per germline (reference sequence). V was shortened by 3 bases and J by 4 bases, with 16 bases between the two germline ends. The CDR3 here is CASSSGVSWAETQYF. CDR3 DNA sequence: TGTGCCAGCAGCTCGGGGGTTAGTTGGGCAGAGACCCAGTACTTC.

This rearrangement joins TRBV5-4 to TRBJ2-3; D is uncertain. CDR3 length equals 15 residues. Germline lookup yields CDR1 SGHNT and CDR2 YYREEE (reference sequence). V was clipped by 0 bases and J by 2 bases, with 10 bases between them. The CDR3 is CASSLAYLNTDTQYF. The CDR3 nucleotides read TGTGCCAGCAGCTTGGCCTATCTCAACACAGATACGCAGTATTTT. The complete variable domain, with remaining parts taken from reference TRBV5-4 and TRBJ2-3, reads ETGVTQSPTHLIKTRGQQVTLRCSSQSGHNTVSWYQQALGQGPQFIFQYYREEENGRGNFPPRFSGLQFPNYSSELNVNALELDDSALYLCASSLAYLNTDTQYFGPGTRLTVL.

The J gene is TRBJ2-3, the V gene TRBV28; TRBD1 is a possible D gene (6 bases). The germline V and J ends were trimmed by 9 bases and 2 bases, with 15 bases remaining between them. CDR3 size: 14 residues. Per germline, CDR1 MDHEN and CDR2 SYDVKM. In DNA form, the CDR3 reads TGTGCCAGTTCACAGGGCAGCCTCACAGATACGCAGTATTTT. This codes for CASSQGSLTDTQYF.

V and J are TRBV27 and TRBJ2-7; 12 bases fit TRBD2. Germline V lookup: CDR1 MNHEY, CDR2 SMNVEV (reference sequence). V lost 2 bases to trimming and J lost 4 bases; unmatched junction nucleotides: 9. The CDR3 spans 17 residues. This CDR3 reads CASSLIGTSGPIYEQYF. CDR3 nucleotide sequence: TGTGCCAGCAGTTTAATCGGGACTAGCGGGCCGATTTACGAGCAGTACTTC.

The rearrangement uses TRBV5-1 and TRBJ2-1; D possibly matches TRBD1 or TRBD2 (5 bases each). CDR1 SGHRS and CDR2 YFSETQ come from the germline V gene. The ends were cut back, 3 bases at V and 5 bases at J, with 18 bases in the middle. This CDR3 contains 16 residues. CDR3: CASSWGRQPANNEQFF. The CDR3 DNA reads as TGCGCCAGCAGCTGGGGGAGACAACCAGCTAACAATGAGCAGTTCTTC.

This clone was seen only once. V and J are TRBV6-5 and TRBJ1-2; D not certain. The CDR3 totals 14 residues. The germline gives CDR1 MNHEY, CDR2 SVGAGI. Trimming took off 5 bases at V and 1 base at J, with 11 bases between the two ends. CDR3 region: CASSPNDINYGYTF. The CDR3 bases are TGTGCCAGCAGTCCAAATGACATTAACTATGGCTACACCTTC.

The genes are TRBV29-1 and TRBJ2-7; D is unclear. V lost 5 bases and J lost 0, with 11 bases in between. Germline V gives CDR1 SQVTM, CDR2 ANQGSEA. The CDR3 is 13 residues long. The CDR3, as DNA: TGCAGCGTTCGGCAGGTCGTCTCCTACGAGCAGTACTTC. It translates to CSVRQVVSYEQYF.

As for this clone: The same CDR3 can be traced to other DNA sequences in this sample. The chain uses TRBV5-4 and TRBJ1-1; 9 bases align to TRBD1. The germline CDR1 and CDR2 sequences are SGHNT and YYREEE (reference sequence). V shed 4 bases, J shed 1 base, and the junction held 5 bases outside the gene matches. This CDR3 spans 15 amino acids. As DNA, the CDR3 is TGTGCCAGCAGCGCACCGGGACAGGGGAACACTGAAGCTTTCTTT. Translation gives CASSAPGQGNTEAFF.

The chain couples TRBV29-1 to TRBJ2-1; the match to TRBD2 covers 8 bases. V lost 4 bases to trimming and J lost 4 bases; unmatched junction nucleotides: 9. The V gene's germline CDR1 is SQVTM and CDR2 ANQGSEA. This CDR3 comprises 15 residues. The CDR3 spells CSVGSATSAYNEQFF. CDR3 DNA sequence: TGCAGCGTTGGGTCGGCGACTAGCGCTTACAATGAGCAGTTCTTC.

Only one count was recorded for this clone. CDR3 protein: CASSYQPGVVNEQYF. The CDR3 DNA sequence: TGTGCCAGCAGTTACCAACCAGGGGTAGTAAACGAGCAGTACTTC. The chain has TRBV6-5 and TRBJ2-7; TRBD1 is a possible D gene (6 bases). The CDR3 contains 15 residues. Germline V gene sequence: CDR1 MNHEY, CDR2 SVGAGI. V lost 2 bases and J 5 bases, leaving 16 bases between the germline ends.

The chain employs TRBV21-1 and TRBJ2-7; TRBD2 is the table's D call and was not checked against the DNA. TRBV21-1 is termed a pseudogene. The CDR3 consists of 19 residues. The CDR3 bases are TGTGCCAGCAGCAAAGGGGGCGGGAGAAAAAGGAACGGGTACTACGAGCAGTACTTC. Its protein is CASSKGGGRKRNGYYEQYF.

V and J are TRBV5-4 and TRBJ2-2; tentatively, D is TRBD2 (6 bases). Germline lookup yields CDR1 SGHNT and CDR2 YYREEE (reference sequence). There are 16 residues in the CDR3. V lost 4 bases and J 0 bases, leaving 13 bases between the germline ends. The CDR3 DNA sequence: TGTGCCAGCAGCCCTGGAGGGTCGGCGAACACCGGGGAGCTGTTTTTT. As protein: CASSPGGSANTGELFF.

This chain joins TRBV5-4 and TRBJ2-4; D gene uncertain. CDR1 is SGHNT and CDR2 is YYREEE in the germline V gene (reference sequence). The ends were cut back, 2 bases at V and 7 bases at J, with 10 bases in the middle. This CDR3 region has 13 residues. This chain's CDR3 is CASSLGSANIQYF. Written as DNA, the CDR3 is TGTGCCAGCAGCTTAGGGTCCGCCAACATTCAGTACTTC. The variable domain in full, completed from reference TRBV5-4 and TRBJ2-4, reads ETGVTQSPTHLIKTRGQQVTLRCSSQSGHNTVSWYQQALGQGPQFIFQYYREEENGRGNFPPRFSGLQFPNYSSELNVNALELDDSALYLCASSLGSANIQYFGAGTRLSVL.